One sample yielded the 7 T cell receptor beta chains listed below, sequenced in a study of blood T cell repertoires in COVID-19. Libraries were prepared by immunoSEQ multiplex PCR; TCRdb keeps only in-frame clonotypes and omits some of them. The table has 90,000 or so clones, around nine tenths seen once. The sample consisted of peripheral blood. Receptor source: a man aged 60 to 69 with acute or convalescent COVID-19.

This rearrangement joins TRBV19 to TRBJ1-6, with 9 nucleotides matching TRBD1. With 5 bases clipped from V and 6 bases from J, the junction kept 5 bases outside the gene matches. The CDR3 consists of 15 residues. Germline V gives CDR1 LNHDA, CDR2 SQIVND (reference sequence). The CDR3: CASSAGTGSNSPLHF. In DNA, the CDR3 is TGTGCCAGTAGTGCCGGGACAGGGAGTAATTCACCCCTCCACTTT.

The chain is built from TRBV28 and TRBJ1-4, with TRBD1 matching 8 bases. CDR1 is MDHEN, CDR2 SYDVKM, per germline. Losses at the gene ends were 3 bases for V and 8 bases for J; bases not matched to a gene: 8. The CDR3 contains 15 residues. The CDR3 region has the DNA TGTGCCAGCAGTTTGCCGACAGGGGAAAGCGAAAAACTGTTTTTT. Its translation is CASSLPTGESEKLFF.

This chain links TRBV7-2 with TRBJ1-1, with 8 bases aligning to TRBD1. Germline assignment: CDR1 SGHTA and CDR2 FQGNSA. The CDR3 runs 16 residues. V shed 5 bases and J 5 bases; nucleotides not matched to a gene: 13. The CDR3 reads CASSAGITGGRTEAFF. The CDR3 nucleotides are TGTGCCAGCAGCGCCGGTATAACAGGGGGGCGAACTGAAGCTTTCTTT.

The CDR3 sequence: CASSILVPSGGAGTGELFF. The CDR3 DNA reads TGTGCCAGCAGTATACTGGTGCCTAGCGGGGGGGCGGGCACCGGGGAGCTGTTTTTT. This rearrangement joins TRBV27 to TRBJ2-2; TRBD2 agrees at 12 bases. The junction had 14 bases not matched to a gene; V was cut back by 5 bases and J by 4 bases. Germline V lookup: CDR1 MNHEY, CDR2 SMNVEV (reference sequence). This CDR3 region has 19 residues.

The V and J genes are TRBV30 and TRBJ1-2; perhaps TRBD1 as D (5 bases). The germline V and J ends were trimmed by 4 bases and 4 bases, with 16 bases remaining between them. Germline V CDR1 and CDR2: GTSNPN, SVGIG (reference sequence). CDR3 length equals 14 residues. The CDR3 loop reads CAWNAGNGPYGYTF. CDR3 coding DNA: TGTGCCTGGAACGCAGGGAATGGGCCCTATGGCTACACCTTC.

This chain's CDR3 is CASSKRQGNTGELFF. CDR3 DNA sequence: TGTGCCAGCAGCAAAAGACAGGGGAACACCGGGGAGCTGTTTTTT. The J gene is TRBJ2-2, the V gene TRBV11-2, with TRBD1 matching 7 bases. V trimming: 5 bases; J trimming: 1 base; junction bases outside the gene matches: 4. CDR1 and CDR2 (germline): SGHAT, FQNNGV. CDR3 length: 15 residues.

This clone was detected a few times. CDR3 bases: TGTGCCAGCACCCCCGGGGGGTCTGGGGCCAACGTCCTGACTTTC. This sequence encodes CASTPGGSGANVLTF. The chain links TRBV9 to TRBJ2-6; TRBD2 matches 7 bases. Germline CDR1 is SGDLS and CDR2 is YYNGEE. The CDR3 sequence is 15 residues long. V shed 6 bases, J shed 1 base, and the junction held 4 bases outside the gene matches. The full variable domain, in which reference TRBV9 and TRBJ2-6 provide the parts outside the CDR3, is DSGVTQTPKHLITATGQRVTLRCSPRSGDLSVYWYQQSLDQGLQFLIQYYNGEERAKGNILERFSAQQFPDLHSELNLSSLELGDSALYFCASTPGGSGANVLTFGAGSRLTVL.